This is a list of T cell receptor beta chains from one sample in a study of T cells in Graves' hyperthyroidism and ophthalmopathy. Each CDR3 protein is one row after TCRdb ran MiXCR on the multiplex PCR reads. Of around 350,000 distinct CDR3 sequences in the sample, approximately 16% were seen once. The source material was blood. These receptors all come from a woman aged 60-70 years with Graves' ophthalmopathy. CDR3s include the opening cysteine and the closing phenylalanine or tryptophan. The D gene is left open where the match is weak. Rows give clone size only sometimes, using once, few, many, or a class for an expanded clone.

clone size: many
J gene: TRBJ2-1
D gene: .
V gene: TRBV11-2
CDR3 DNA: TGTGCCAGCAGCGCGCTGGGGCTAATCCACAATGAGCAGTTCTTC
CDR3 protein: CASSALGLIHNEQFF

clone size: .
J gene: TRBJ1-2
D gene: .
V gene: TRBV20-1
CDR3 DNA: TGCAGTGCCCGGGAGACAAACTATGGCTACACCTTC
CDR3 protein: CSARETNYGYTF

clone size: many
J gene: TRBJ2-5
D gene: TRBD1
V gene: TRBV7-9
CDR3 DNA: TGTGCCAGCAGGAAAACAGGGGTAGGGGAGACCCAGTACTTC
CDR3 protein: CASRKTGVGETQYF

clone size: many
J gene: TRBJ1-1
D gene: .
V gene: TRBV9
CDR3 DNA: TGTGCCAGCAGCGCCGGAGACAGATCGAACACTGAAGCTTTCTTT
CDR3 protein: CASSAGDRSNTEAFF

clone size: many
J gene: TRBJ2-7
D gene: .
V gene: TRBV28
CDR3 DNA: TGTGCCAGCAACCCCCGGGTTGACTACGAGCAGTACTTC
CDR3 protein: CASNPRVDYEQYF

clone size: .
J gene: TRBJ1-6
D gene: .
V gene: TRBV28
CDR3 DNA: TGTGCCAGCAGTTTCCAGGGCGTGCGTTCACCCCTCCACTTT
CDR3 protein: CASSFQGVRSPLHF

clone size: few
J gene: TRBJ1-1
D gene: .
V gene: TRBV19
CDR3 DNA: TGTGCCAGTAGCACCCCGAGGAGGGTTACTGAAGCTTTCTTT
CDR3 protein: CASSTPRRVTEAFF

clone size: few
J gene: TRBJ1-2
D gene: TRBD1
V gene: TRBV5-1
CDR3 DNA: TGCGCCAGCAGCTCCGGGACAGTATCTGCCTACTATGGCTACACCTTC
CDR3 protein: CASSSGTVSAYYGYTF

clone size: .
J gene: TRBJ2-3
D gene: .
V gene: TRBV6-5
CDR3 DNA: TGTGCCAGCAGTTACGACGCACAGGGCACAGATACGCAGTATTTT
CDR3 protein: CASSYDAQGTDTQYF

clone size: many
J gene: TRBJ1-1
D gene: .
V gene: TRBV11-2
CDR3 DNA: TGTGCCAGCAGCCAAACCGCGGGGAACACTGAAGCTTTCTTT
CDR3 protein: CASSQTAGNTEAFF

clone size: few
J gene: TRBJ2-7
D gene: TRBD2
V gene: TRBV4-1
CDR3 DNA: TGCGCCAGCAGCCAAGATCTGGGACTAGCGGGACAAGGTCACGAGCAGTACTTC
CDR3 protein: CASSQDLGLAGQGHEQYF

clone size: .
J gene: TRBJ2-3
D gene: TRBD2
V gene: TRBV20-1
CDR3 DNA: TGCAGTGCTAGAGACCCGACTAGCGGGACTAGCACAGATACGCAGTATTTT
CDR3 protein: CSARDPTSGTSTDTQYF

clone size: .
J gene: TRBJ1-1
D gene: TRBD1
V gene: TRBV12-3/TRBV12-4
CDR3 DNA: TGTGCCAGCCGGGACAGGGGGCGGGGCACTGAAGCTTTCTTT
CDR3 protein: CASRDRGRGTEAFF

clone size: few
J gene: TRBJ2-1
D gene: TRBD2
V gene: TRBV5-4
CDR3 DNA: TGTGCCAGCGGTGGACTAGCAGCCAATGAGCAGTTCTTC
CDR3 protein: CASGGLAANEQFF

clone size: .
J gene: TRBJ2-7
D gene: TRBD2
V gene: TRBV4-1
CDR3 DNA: TGCGCCAGCAGCCAAGCGGGAGGAGGCTACGAGCAGTACTTC
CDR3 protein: CASSQAGGGYEQYF

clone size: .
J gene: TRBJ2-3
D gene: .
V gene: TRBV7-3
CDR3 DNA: TGTGCCAGCAGCCCAAGAGGGACCTCCGGGGATACGCAGTATTTT
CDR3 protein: CASSPRGTSGDTQYF

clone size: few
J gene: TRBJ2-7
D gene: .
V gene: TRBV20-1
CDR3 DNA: TGCAGTGCTCCGGCCCGAAGCTCCTACGAGCAGTACTTC
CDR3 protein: CSAPARSSYEQYF

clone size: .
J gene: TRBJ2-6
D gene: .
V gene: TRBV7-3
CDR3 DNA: TGTGCCAGCAGCACAGGGTACGGGGCCAACGTCCTGACTTTC
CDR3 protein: CASSTGYGANVLTF

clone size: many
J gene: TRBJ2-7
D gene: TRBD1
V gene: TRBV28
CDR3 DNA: TGTGCCAGCAGTTTACGGCAGGGGGCGTCCTACGAGCAGTACTTC
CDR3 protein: CASSLRQGASYEQYF

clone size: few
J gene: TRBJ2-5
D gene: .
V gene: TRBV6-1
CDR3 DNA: TGTGCCAGCAGGGCGGGCCTACAAGAGACCCAGTACTTC
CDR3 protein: CASRAGLQETQYF

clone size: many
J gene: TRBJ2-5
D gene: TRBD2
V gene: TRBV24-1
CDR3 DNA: TGTGCCACCAGTGATACGGGCCGGACTAGCGGAGGGGAGACCCAGTACTTC
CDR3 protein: CATSDTGRTSGGETQYF

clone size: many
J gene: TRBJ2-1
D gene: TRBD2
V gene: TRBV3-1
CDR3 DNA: TGTGCCAGCAGCCAAGCTAGCGGGAGCGATGAGCAGTTCTTC
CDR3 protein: CASSQASGSDEQFF

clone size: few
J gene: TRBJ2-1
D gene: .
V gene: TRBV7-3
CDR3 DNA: TGTGCCAGCAATGGAGGGGGGCAAAGTGGTGAGCAGTTCTTC
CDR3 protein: CASNGGGQSGEQFF

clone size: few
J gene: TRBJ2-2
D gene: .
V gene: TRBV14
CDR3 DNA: TGTGCCAGCAGAGCTAGCGCGAACACCGGGGAGCTGTTTTTT
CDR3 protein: CASRASANTGELFF

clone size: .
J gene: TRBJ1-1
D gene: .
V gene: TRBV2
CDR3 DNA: TGTGCCAGCAGTACCGACACTAAGACTGAAGCTTTCTTT
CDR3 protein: CASSTDTKTEAFF

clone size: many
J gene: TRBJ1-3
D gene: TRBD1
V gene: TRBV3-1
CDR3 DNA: TGTGCCAGCTCGACGGAAGGGGGCTATGGAAACACCATATATTTT
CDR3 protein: CASSTEGGYGNTIYF

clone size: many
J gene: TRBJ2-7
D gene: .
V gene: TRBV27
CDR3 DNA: TGTGCCAGCAGTTTGGGTAGGCACTACGAGCAGTACTTC
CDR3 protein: CASSLGRHYEQYF

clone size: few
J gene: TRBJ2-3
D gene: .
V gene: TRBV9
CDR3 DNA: TGTGCCAGCAGCGCCGACACAGATACGCAGTATTTT
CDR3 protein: CASSADTDTQYF

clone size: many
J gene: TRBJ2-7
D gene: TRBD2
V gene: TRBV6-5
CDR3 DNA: TGTGCCAGCAGTTATGGAGCGGCGGGAGATTTGTCCTACGAGCAGTACTTC
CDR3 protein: CASSYGAAGDLSYEQYF

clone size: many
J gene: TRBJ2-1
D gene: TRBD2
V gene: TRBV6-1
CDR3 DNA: TGTGCCAGCAGTACGGCGGGAGGGCCATCCTACAATGAGCAGTTCTTC
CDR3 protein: CASSTAGGPSYNEQFF

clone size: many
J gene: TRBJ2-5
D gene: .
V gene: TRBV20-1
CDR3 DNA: TGCAGTGCGTCCGCAGGTGCTCCTGGCAGCTCACAAGAGACCCAGTACTTC
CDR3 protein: CSASAGAPGSSQETQYF

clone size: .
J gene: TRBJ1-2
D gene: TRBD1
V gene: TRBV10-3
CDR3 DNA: TGTGCCGTCAGAGGGGACAGGTCGCACTATGGCTACACCTTC
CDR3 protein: CAVRGDRSHYGYTF

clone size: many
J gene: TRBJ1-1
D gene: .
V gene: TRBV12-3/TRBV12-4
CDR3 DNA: TGTGCCAGCGTAGGAGCCGGACGGACAGCCTGGCTCGAAGCTTTCTTT
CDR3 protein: CASVGAGRTAWLEAFF

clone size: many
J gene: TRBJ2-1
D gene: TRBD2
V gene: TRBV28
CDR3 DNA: TGTGCCAGCAGTAACGGGACTAGGTTGAATGAGCAGTTCTTC
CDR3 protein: CASSNGTRLNEQFF

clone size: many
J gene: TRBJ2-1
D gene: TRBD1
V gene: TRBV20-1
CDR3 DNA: TGCAGTGCCAAGGGACAGTCATACAATGAGCAGTTCTTC
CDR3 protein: CSAKGQSYNEQFF

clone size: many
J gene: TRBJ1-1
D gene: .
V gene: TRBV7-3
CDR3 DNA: TGTGCCAGCAGCTTAACGCAGGGGACTGAAGCTTTCTTT
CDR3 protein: CASSLTQGTEAFF

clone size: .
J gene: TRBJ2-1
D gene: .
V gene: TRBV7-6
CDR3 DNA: TGTGCCAGCAGCTTAGCGATGAGCTCCTACAATGAGCAGTTCTTC
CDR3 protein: CASSLAMSSYNEQFF

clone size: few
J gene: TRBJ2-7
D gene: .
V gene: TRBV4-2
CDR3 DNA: TGTGCCAGCAGCCAAGGCCTCGGGACCTACGAGCAGTACTTC
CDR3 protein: CASSQGLGTYEQYF

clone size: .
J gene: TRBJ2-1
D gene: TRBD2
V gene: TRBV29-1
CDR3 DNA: TGCAGCCGGACTAGCGGAGACAATGAGCAGTTCTTC
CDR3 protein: CSRTSGDNEQFF

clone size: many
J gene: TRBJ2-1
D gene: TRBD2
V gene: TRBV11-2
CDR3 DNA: TGTGCCACCCAGGGAGGGCGATACAATGAGCAGTTCTTC
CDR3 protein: CATQGGRYNEQFF

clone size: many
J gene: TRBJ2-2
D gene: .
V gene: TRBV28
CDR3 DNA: TGTGCCAGCACCTGGGGCTCGGCGAACACCGGGGAGCTGTTTTTT
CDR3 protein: CASTWGSANTGELFF

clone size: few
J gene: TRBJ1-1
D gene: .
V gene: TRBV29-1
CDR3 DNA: TGCAGCGTTGAAGGGCAGGGGAGAGGAGCTTTCTTT
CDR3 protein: CSVEGQGRGAFF

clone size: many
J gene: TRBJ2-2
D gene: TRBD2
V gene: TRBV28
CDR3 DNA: TGTGCCAGCAGTTACCCCCCCCCTAGCGGCGGGGAGCTGTTTTTT
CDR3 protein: CASSYPPPSGGELFF

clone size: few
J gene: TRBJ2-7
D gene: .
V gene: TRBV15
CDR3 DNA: TGTGCCACCAGCAGACAGACAGGCCTCGAGCAGTACTTC
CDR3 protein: CATSRQTGLEQYF

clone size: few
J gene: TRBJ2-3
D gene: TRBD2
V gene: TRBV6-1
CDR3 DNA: TGTGCCAGCAATGGGACTAGCGGTAGCACAGATACGCAGTATTTT
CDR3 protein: CASNGTSGSTDTQYF

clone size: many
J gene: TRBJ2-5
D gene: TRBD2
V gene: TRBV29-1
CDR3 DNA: TGCAGCGTCGGGGGCGGGAGGGGCCAAGAGACCCAGTACTTC
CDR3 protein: CSVGGGRGQETQYF

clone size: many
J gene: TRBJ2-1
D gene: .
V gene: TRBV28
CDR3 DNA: TGTGCCAGCAGTTTAATTTGGGGGCGGGACTCCTACAATGAGCAGTTCTTC
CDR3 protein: CASSLIWGRDSYNEQFF

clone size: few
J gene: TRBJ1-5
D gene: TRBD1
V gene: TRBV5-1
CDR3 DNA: TGCGCCAGCAGCCCGACAGGGCGCGATCAGCCCCAGCATTTT
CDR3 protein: CASSPTGRDQPQHF

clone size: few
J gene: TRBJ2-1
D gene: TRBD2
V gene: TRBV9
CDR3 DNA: TGTGCCAGCAGCGTAAGACTAGCGGCCAGCAATGAGCAGTTCTTC
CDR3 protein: CASSVRLAASNEQFF

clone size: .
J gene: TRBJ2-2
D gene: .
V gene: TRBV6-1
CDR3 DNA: TGTGCCAGCCTCGAGACCCCTGCCGGGGAGCTGTTTTTT
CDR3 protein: CASLETPAGELFF

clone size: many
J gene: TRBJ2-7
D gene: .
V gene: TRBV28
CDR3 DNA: TGTGCCAGCAGTTTGGGAGCCCCCTCCTACGAGCAGTACTTC
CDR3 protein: CASSLGAPSYEQYF

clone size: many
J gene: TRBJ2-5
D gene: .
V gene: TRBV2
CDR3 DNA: TGTGCCAGCAGTGAAGTTGCAGCTCAAGAGACCCAGTACTTC
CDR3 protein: CASSEVAAQETQYF